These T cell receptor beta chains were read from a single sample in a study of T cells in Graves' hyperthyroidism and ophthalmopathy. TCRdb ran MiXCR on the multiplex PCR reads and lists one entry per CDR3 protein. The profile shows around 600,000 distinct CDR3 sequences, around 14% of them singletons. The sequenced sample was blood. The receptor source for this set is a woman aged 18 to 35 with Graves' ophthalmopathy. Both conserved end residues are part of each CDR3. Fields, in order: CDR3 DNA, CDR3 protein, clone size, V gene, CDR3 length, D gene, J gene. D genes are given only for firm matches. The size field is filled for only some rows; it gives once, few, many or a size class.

CDR3nt: TGTGCCAGCTCTCCCTTGGGGCAGTTCGCTGGAAACACCATATATTTT
CDR3aa: CASSPLGQFAGNTIYF
abundance: few
v_gene: TRBV18
len: 16
d_gene: NA
j_gene: TRBJ1-3

CDR3nt: TGCGCCAGCAGCCCCATGGGTCTCCTCTACGAACAGTACTTC
CDR3aa: CASSPMGLLYEQYF
abundance: few
v_gene: TRBV4-1
len: 14
d_gene: NA
j_gene: TRBJ2-7

CDR3nt: TGTGCCTGGAAGAGGGGGCCGGGCACCGGGGAGCTGTTTTTT
CDR3aa: CAWKRGPGTGELFF
abundance: few
v_gene: TRBV30
len: 14
d_gene: TRBD1
j_gene: TRBJ2-2

CDR3nt: TGTGCCAGCAGCAAAGGGACAGCCACTTACGAGCAGTACTTC
CDR3aa: CASSKGTATYEQYF
abundance: once
v_gene: TRBV7-8
len: 14
d_gene: TRBD1
j_gene: TRBJ2-7

CDR3nt: TGTGCCAGTAGTGACAGGGGGCTGAACGAGCAGTACTTC
CDR3aa: CASSDRGLNEQYF
abundance: NA
v_gene: TRBV19
len: 13
d_gene: TRBD1
j_gene: TRBJ2-7

CDR3nt: TGCAGCGTGAGGGGGGGCGGGAACCATGAGCAGTTCTTC
CDR3aa: CSVRGGGNHEQFF
abundance: many
v_gene: TRBV29-1
len: 13
d_gene: NA
j_gene: TRBJ2-1

CDR3nt: TGTGCCAGCAGCTTGAGACTAGCGGGAGTCGGGGAGACCCAGTACTTC
CDR3aa: CASSLRLAGVGETQYF
abundance: many
v_gene: TRBV7-8
len: 16
d_gene: TRBD2
j_gene: TRBJ2-5

CDR3nt: TGCAGTGTCAACGGACAGGCACAGGGGGAGCAGTACTTC
CDR3aa: CSVNGQAQGEQYF
abundance: many
v_gene: TRBV20-1
len: 13
d_gene: TRBD1
j_gene: TRBJ2-7

CDR3nt: TGTGCCAGCACAGAGACGAACACTGAAGCTTTCTTT
CDR3aa: CASTETNTEAFF
abundance: few
v_gene: TRBV25-1
len: 12
d_gene: NA
j_gene: TRBJ1-1

CDR3nt: TGCAGTGCTAGACCGGGACGGACACCATACAATGAGCAGTTCTTC
CDR3aa: CSARPGRTPYNEQFF
abundance: many
v_gene: TRBV20-1
len: 15
d_gene: NA
j_gene: TRBJ2-1

CDR3nt: TGTGCCAGCAGCCTAAGGAGCAGTCTAGCGGGAGAAAGCGAGCAGTACTTC
CDR3aa: CASSLRSSLAGESEQYF
abundance: NA
v_gene: TRBV6-4
len: 17
d_gene: TRBD2
j_gene: TRBJ2-7

CDR3nt: TGCGCCAGCAGCAGATACGGACTGATAATCTCCCGCTCCTACAATGAGCAGTTCTTC
CDR3aa: CASSRYGLIISRSYNEQFF
abundance: few
v_gene: TRBV5-1
len: 19
d_gene: NA
j_gene: TRBJ2-1

CDR3nt: TGTGCCAGTAGTAAAATTATCCTAGCGGGGAACACCGGGGAGCTGTTTTTT
CDR3aa: CASSKIILAGNTGELFF
abundance: few
v_gene: TRBV19
len: 17
d_gene: TRBD2
j_gene: TRBJ2-2

CDR3nt: TGTGCCAGCAGTGAAGATTGGTCCGGTGGTACGCAGTATTTT
CDR3aa: CASSEDWSGGTQYF
abundance: many
v_gene: TRBV6-1
len: 14
d_gene: NA
j_gene: TRBJ2-3

CDR3nt: TGTGCTAGTGGTTTAAGGGAGCTGTTTTTT
CDR3aa: CASGLRELFF
abundance: NA
v_gene: TRBV12-5
len: 10
d_gene: NA
j_gene: TRBJ2-2

CDR3nt: TGTGCCAGCAGTCAGACCGGGACAGGGTCCGAGCAGTACTTC
CDR3aa: CASSQTGTGSEQYF
abundance: NA
v_gene: TRBV28
len: 14
d_gene: TRBD1
j_gene: TRBJ2-7

CDR3nt: TGCAGTGCTAGAGCAGGGGACAGGACACCGAAGAACACTGAAGCTTTCTTT
CDR3aa: CSARAGDRTPKNTEAFF
abundance: many
v_gene: TRBV20-1
len: 17
d_gene: TRBD1
j_gene: TRBJ1-1

CDR3nt: TGTGCCAGCAGCCAAGGAACCTCCGGGACTCGATCGCAGTATTTT
CDR3aa: CASSQGTSGTRSQYF
abundance: many
v_gene: TRBV3-1
len: 15
d_gene: NA
j_gene: TRBJ2-3

CDR3nt: TGTGCCAGCAGCTTGGCCGCGGTTCCCGAGCAGTACTTC
CDR3aa: CASSLAAVPEQYF
abundance: many
v_gene: TRBV5-6
len: 13
d_gene: NA
j_gene: TRBJ2-7

CDR3nt: TGTGCCAGCAGCGTAGACGGTACTAACAATGAGCAGTTCTTC
CDR3aa: CASSVDGTNNEQFF
abundance: few
v_gene: TRBV9
len: 14
d_gene: NA
j_gene: TRBJ2-1

CDR3nt: TGTGCCACCAGTGACGCTGGGACAGGGGGCCCTAACTATGGCTACACCTTC
CDR3aa: CATSDAGTGGPNYGYTF
abundance: many
v_gene: TRBV24-1
len: 17
d_gene: TRBD1
j_gene: TRBJ1-2

CDR3nt: TGTGCCAGCAGTGAATCATTTGGCTACACCTTC
CDR3aa: CASSESFGYTF
abundance: few
v_gene: TRBV6-1
len: 11
d_gene: NA
j_gene: TRBJ1-2

CDR3nt: TGCAGTGCTAGAGATCCTGGGTCTTATAGCAATCAGCCCCAGCATTTT
CDR3aa: CSARDPGSYSNQPQHF
abundance: NA
v_gene: TRBV20-1
len: 16
d_gene: NA
j_gene: TRBJ1-5

CDR3nt: TGTGCCAGCAGTTTTAGCGGACAGGGCTTCGAGCAGTACTTC
CDR3aa: CASSFSGQGFEQYF
abundance: many
v_gene: TRBV12-3/TRBV12-4
len: 14
d_gene: TRBD1
j_gene: TRBJ2-7

CDR3nt: TGCGCCAGCAGCTTGGAACAGGGGCCCTACAATGAGCAGTTCTTC
CDR3aa: CASSLEQGPYNEQFF
abundance: many
v_gene: TRBV5-1
len: 15
d_gene: TRBD1
j_gene: TRBJ2-1

CDR3nt: TGTGCCAGCAGCGAACAAACTAGCGGGGGCGAGCAGTACTTC
CDR3aa: CASSEQTSGGEQYF
abundance: many
v_gene: TRBV7-3
len: 14
d_gene: TRBD2
j_gene: TRBJ2-7

CDR3nt: TGTGCCAGCAGCTTAGGGACAGCTGGGATTGAAAAACTGTTTTTT
CDR3aa: CASSLGTAGIEKLFF
abundance: many
v_gene: TRBV7-8
len: 15
d_gene: NA
j_gene: TRBJ1-4

CDR3nt: TGCAGTGCTAGAGATTTGGCGGGAGTATACTACGAGCAGTACTTC
CDR3aa: CSARDLAGVYYEQYF
abundance: NA
v_gene: TRBV20-1
len: 15
d_gene: TRBD2
j_gene: TRBJ2-7

CDR3nt: TGTGCCAGCAGTTTATTCTCCTATGGCTACACCTTC
CDR3aa: CASSLFSYGYTF
abundance: many
v_gene: TRBV28
len: 12
d_gene: NA
j_gene: TRBJ1-2

CDR3nt: TGTGCCAGCAGTTTAAGTTCTGAGACAGGGCTGGGCTACACCTTC
CDR3aa: CASSLSSETGLGYTF
abundance: NA
v_gene: TRBV28
len: 15
d_gene: TRBD1
j_gene: TRBJ1-2

CDR3nt: TGTGCCAGCAGCCAAGAGGGGGCGGGACAGGGGGTTTTCAATGAGCAGTTCTTC
CDR3aa: CASSQEGAGQGVFNEQFF
abundance: NA
v_gene: TRBV3-1
len: 18
d_gene: TRBD1
j_gene: TRBJ2-1

CDR3nt: TGCAGTGCTAGATCGGGTTACGAGCAGTACTTC
CDR3aa: CSARSGYEQYF
abundance: many
v_gene: TRBV20-1
len: 11
d_gene: NA
j_gene: TRBJ2-7

CDR3nt: TGTGCCAGCTCCCTACCGGGTTTCCAAGAGACCCAGTACTTC
CDR3aa: CASSLPGFQETQYF
abundance: many
v_gene: TRBV7-8
len: 14
d_gene: NA
j_gene: TRBJ2-5

CDR3nt: TGTGCCAGCAGTCCATATACCTTGGGAGGGATGAATGAGCAGTTCTTC
CDR3aa: CASSPYTLGGMNEQFF
abundance: NA
v_gene: TRBV27
len: 16
d_gene: TRBD2
j_gene: TRBJ2-1

CDR3nt: TGTGCCAGCAGCCAGGAACAGGGGAGGGGATCACCCCTCCACTTT
CDR3aa: CASSQEQGRGSPLHF
abundance: many
v_gene: TRBV3-1
len: 15
d_gene: TRBD1
j_gene: TRBJ1-6

CDR3nt: TGCAGTGCGCTGGGACAGCTTAATGAAAAACTGTTTTTT
CDR3aa: CSALGQLNEKLFF
abundance: few
v_gene: TRBV20-1
len: 13
d_gene: TRBD1
j_gene: TRBJ1-4

CDR3nt: TGTGCCAGCTCTCCTGAAAGGGGACAGAACTATGGCTACACCTTC
CDR3aa: CASSPERGQNYGYTF
abundance: few
v_gene: TRBV18
len: 15
d_gene: TRBD1
j_gene: TRBJ1-2

CDR3nt: TGTGCCTGGAGTGTGAAATATAGCAATCAGCCCCAGCATTTT
CDR3aa: CAWSVKYSNQPQHF
abundance: NA
v_gene: TRBV30
len: 14
d_gene: NA
j_gene: TRBJ1-5

CDR3nt: TGCGCCAGCAGTGGAGGGGAGTTGAACACTGAAGCTTTCTTT
CDR3aa: CASSGGELNTEAFF
abundance: NA
v_gene: TRBV5-1
len: 14
d_gene: NA
j_gene: TRBJ1-1

CDR3nt: TGTGCCAGCAGCCAAGACCTAGCGGGAATCGCCGGGGAGCTGTTTTTT
CDR3aa: CASSQDLAGIAGELFF
abundance: few
v_gene: TRBV4-2
len: 16
d_gene: TRBD2
j_gene: TRBJ2-2

CDR3nt: TGTGCCAGCAGTCGGGACAGGGATCAATCTTACTATAATTCACCCCTCCACTTT
CDR3aa: CASSRDRDQSYYNSPLHF
abundance: NA
v_gene: TRBV6-1
len: 18
d_gene: TRBD1
j_gene: TRBJ1-6

CDR3nt: TGTGCCAGCAGTTACCACAGTACCTCAACTAATGAAAAACTGTTTTTT
CDR3aa: CASSYHSTSTNEKLFF
abundance: few
v_gene: TRBV6-8
len: 16
d_gene: NA
j_gene: TRBJ1-4

CDR3nt: TGTGCCAGCAGTAACTGGGGAAGGGAGACCCAGTACTTC
CDR3aa: CASSNWGRETQYF
abundance: many
v_gene: TRBV7-2
len: 13
d_gene: NA
j_gene: TRBJ2-5

CDR3nt: TGCGCCAGCAGCCAACATCTGACAGGAGTGGGCTCCTACGAGCAGTACTTC
CDR3aa: CASSQHLTGVGSYEQYF
abundance: few
v_gene: TRBV4-1
len: 17
d_gene: NA
j_gene: TRBJ2-7

CDR3nt: TGTGCCAGCAGCCAAGGCTACGGGAGGGACGGGGAGACCCAGTACTTC
CDR3aa: CASSQGYGRDGETQYF
abundance: few
v_gene: TRBV4-2
len: 16
d_gene: TRBD2
j_gene: TRBJ2-5

CDR3nt: TGTGCCAGCAGTTACCGGAATATCCATGAGCAGTTCTTC
CDR3aa: CASSYRNIHEQFF
abundance: many
v_gene: TRBV6-2/TRBV6-3
len: 13
d_gene: NA
j_gene: TRBJ2-1

CDR3nt: TGTGCCAGCAGTTTGTCTGGCGGGAGTGATCGCACCGGGGAGCTGTTTTTT
CDR3aa: CASSLSGGSDRTGELFF
abundance: many
v_gene: TRBV28
len: 17
d_gene: TRBD2
j_gene: TRBJ2-2

CDR3nt: TGTGCCAGCACGGAACCCAGGGAGCCCGGGGAGCTGTTTTTT
CDR3aa: CASTEPREPGELFF
abundance: many
v_gene: TRBV28
len: 14
d_gene: NA
j_gene: TRBJ2-2

CDR3nt: TGTGCTAGCAGTTACCACACTAGCGGCAACTCCTACGAGCAGTACTTC
CDR3aa: CASSYHTSGNSYEQYF
abundance: NA
v_gene: TRBV6-5
len: 16
d_gene: TRBD2
j_gene: TRBJ2-7

CDR3nt: TGTGCCAGCAGTTACACACTAGCGGGGCCCTACGAGCAGTACTTC
CDR3aa: CASSYTLAGPYEQYF
abundance: NA
v_gene: TRBV6-6
len: 15
d_gene: TRBD2
j_gene: TRBJ2-7

CDR3nt: TGTGCCAGCAGCTTAGGTTCCACAAACTACGAGCAGTACTTC
CDR3aa: CASSLGSTNYEQYF
abundance: many
v_gene: TRBV7-2
len: 14
d_gene: NA
j_gene: TRBJ2-7